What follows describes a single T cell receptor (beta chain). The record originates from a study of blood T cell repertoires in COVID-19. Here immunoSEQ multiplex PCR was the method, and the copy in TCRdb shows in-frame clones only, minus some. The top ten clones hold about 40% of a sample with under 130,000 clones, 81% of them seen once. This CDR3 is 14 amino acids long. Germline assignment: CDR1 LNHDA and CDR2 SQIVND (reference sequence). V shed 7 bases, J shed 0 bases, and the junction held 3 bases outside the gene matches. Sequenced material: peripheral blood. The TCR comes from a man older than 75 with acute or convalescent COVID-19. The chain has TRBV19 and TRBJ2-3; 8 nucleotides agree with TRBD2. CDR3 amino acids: CASTPGGSTDTQYF. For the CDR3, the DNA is TGTGCCAGTACACCGGGGGGGAGCACAGATACGCAGTATTTT.